The 21 T cell receptor beta chains presented below share a single source sample, sequenced in a study of blood T cell repertoires in COVID-19. Data came from immunoSEQ multiplex PCR; TCRdb stores just in-frame clones and leaves some out. The top ten hold about 6.9% of the sample, which has approximately 200,000 clones, approximately 84% seen once. The sample taken for sequencing was peripheral blood. These receptor sequences come from a human donor with acute or convalescent COVID-19. The donor label of this sample is uncertain.

The chain recombines TRBV24-1 with TRBJ1-2; D is possibly TRBD1 (6 bases). V was cut by 1 base and J by 6 bases, with 17 bases left in between. This CDR3 is built from 16 residues. The V gene's germline CDR1 is KGHDR and CDR2 SFDVKD. The CDR3 coding sequence is TGTGCCACCAGTGATTTTTCGGCATGGGGGCTTAATGGCTACACCTTC. It is translated as CATSDFSAWGLNGYTF.

The rearrangement joins TRBV3-1 (or the pseudogene TRBV3-2) to TRBJ2-7; TRBD2 matches 8 bases. The CDR3 loop spans 16 amino acids. CDR1 is LGHDT and CDR2 is YNNKEL in the germline V gene (reference sequence). V was pared by 4 bases and J by 0 bases, with 8 bases of the junction left unmatched. This CDR3 is CASSPRLAGSSYEQYF. DNA for the CDR3: TGTGCCAGCAGCCCCCGCCTAGCGGGTAGCTCCTACGAGCAGTACTTC.

The rearrangement joins TRBV7-8 to TRBJ2-2; 11 bases agree with TRBD1. The CDR3 loop spans 16 amino acids. In germline, CDR1 is SGHVS, CDR2 FQNEAQ. The trim removed 4 bases at V and 6 bases at J, leaving 7 bases unmatched. CDR3 amino acids: CASSSRTGGFSGELFF. The CDR3 DNA reads TGTGCCAGCAGCTCAAGGACAGGGGGCTTCTCCGGGGAGCTGTTTTTT.

This clone was picked up one time. The rearrangement joins TRBV19 to TRBJ1-1, with a weak D call TRBD1 (6 bases). V gave up 5 bases and J gave up 2 bases, with 12 bases separating them. The V gene's germline CDR1 is LNHDA and CDR2 SQIVND (reference sequence). The CDR3 totals 14 residues. The chain's CDR3 is CASSFRTANTEAFF. DNA of the CDR3: TGTGCCAGTAGTTTTCGGACAGCTAACACTGAAGCTTTCTTT. Using reference TRBV19 and TRBJ1-1 for the parts outside the CDR3, the full variable domain is DGGITQSPKYLFRKEGQNVTLSCEQNLNHDAMYWYRQDPGQGLRLIYYSQIVNDFQKGDIAEGYSVSREKKESFPLTVTSAQKNPTAFYLCASSFRTANTEAFFGQGTRLTVV.

The chain uses TRBV10-3 and TRBJ1-2; 12 bases line up with TRBD1. The germline V gene has CDR1 ENHRY and CDR2 SYGVKD. Trimming took 2 bases from V and 4 from J; bases not matched to a gene: 5. The CDR3 is made up of 16 amino acids. Written as DNA, the CDR3 is TGTGCCATCAGTGAGGCCGGGACAGGGGGCGTCTATGGCTACACCTTC. Translation: CAISEAGTGGVYGYTF.

In nucleotides, the CDR3 is TGTGCCAGCAGCGCCCAGTTGAACACTGAAGCTTTCTTT. Protein: CASSAQLNTEAFF. The chain links TRBV7-8 to TRBJ1-1, with unresolved D. V dropped 5 bases and J dropped 0 bases, with 7 bases sitting between them. This CDR3 has 13 residues. Per the germline V gene, CDR1 is SGHVS and CDR2 is FQNEAQ.

This sequence joins TRBV6-5 and TRBJ2-3; 9 nucleotides agree with TRBD2. The CDR3 has 11 residues. Germline CDR1 is MNHEY and CDR2 is SVGAGI. V lost 8 bases to trimming and J lost 10 bases; unmatched junction nucleotides: 4. The CDR3 DNA follows: TGTGCCAGCGAAGCGGGGGGATCGCAGTATTTT. Its translation is CASEAGGSQYF.

The chain is built from TRBV7-2 and TRBJ1-2, with 8 bases identical to TRBD1. The germline gives CDR1 SGHTA, CDR2 FQGNSA. The CDR3 is 14 residues long. Germline trimming cut 5 bases from V and 5 bases from J; bases unmatched to any gene: 7. The CDR3 region is CASSTGTGGYGYTF. CDR3 sequence (DNA): TGTGCCAGCAGCACGGGGACAGGAGGTTATGGCTACACCTTC.

The chain uses TRBV28 and TRBJ1-4, with a possible D match to TRBD1 (6 bases). In germline, CDR1 is MDHEN, CDR2 SYDVKM. The CDR3 covers 15 residues. Trimming took 5 bases from V and 4 from J, leaving 14 bases between them. The CDR3 region is CASSTTGIGNEKLFF. The CDR3 DNA sequence: TGTGCCAGCAGTACAACAGGGATTGGTAATGAAAAACTGTTTTTT.

This rearrangement joins TRBV19 to TRBJ2-7; TRBD2 might be the D (7 bases). Germline V gene sequence: CDR1 LNHDA, CDR2 SQIVND (reference sequence). The CDR3 length is 14 residues. The V and J ends lost 5 bases and 4 bases respectively, with 15 bases between them. CDR3 in DNA: TGTGCCAGTAGTCCGCAGGGGAGGGAGTACGAGCAGTACTTC. Its protein product is CASSPQGREYEQYF.

The gene calls are TRBV30 and TRBJ2-7, with D maybe TRBD2 (6 bases). Trimming stripped 2 bases from V and 7 bases from J, with 12 bases between. CDR1 GTSNPN and CDR2 SVGIG come from the germline V gene (reference sequence). This CDR3 is 12 amino acids long. The CDR3 spells CAWSIAVREQYF. The DNA for the CDR3 is TGTGCCTGGAGTATAGCGGTCCGAGAGCAGTACTTC.

V is TRBV19 and J is TRBJ2-1; 7 bases map to TRBD1. The CDR3 has 14 residues. Trimming took 5 bases from V and 3 from J; bases not matched to a gene: 4. Looked up from germline, CDR1 is LNHDA and CDR2 is SQIVND (reference sequence). The CDR3 DNA reads as TGTGCCAGTAGTCGGGACAGCATCTACAATGAGCAGTTCTTC. Amino acids: CASSRDSIYNEQFF.

The genes are TRBV2 and TRBJ2-5, with 8 bases aligning to TRBD1. Germline assignment: CDR1 SNHLY and CDR2 FYNNEI. V trimming: 2 bases; J trimming: 7 bases; junction bases outside the gene matches: 9. The CDR3 sequence is 15 residues long. The chain's CDR3 is CASSETPTGAGTQYF. The CDR3 region has the DNA TGTGCCAGCAGTGAAACCCCGACAGGGGCAGGGACCCAGTACTTC.

The rearrangement links TRBV30 to TRBJ2-7; 12 nucleotides agree with TRBD2. Germline trimming cut 0 bases from V and 0 bases from J; bases unmatched to any gene: 9. Germline V lookup: CDR1 GTSNPN, CDR2 SVGIG (reference sequence). This CDR3 has 18 residues. The CDR3 coding sequence is TGTGCCTGGAGTGTCAGGACTAGCGGGATCGCCTTCTCCTACGAGCAGTACTTC. It specifies CAWSVRTSGIAFSYEQYF.

V gene TRBV7-2 combines with J gene TRBJ2-5, with 10 positions matching TRBD2. Looked up from germline, CDR1 is SGHTA and CDR2 is FQGNSA. The CDR3 has 16 residues. V trimming: 5 bases; J trimming: 6 bases; junction bases outside the gene matches: 12. The CDR3 DNA follows: TGTGCCAGCAGCCTCGGGATAGCGGGGGGAGAGAAGACCCAGTACTTC. Its protein is CASSLGIAGGEKTQYF.

This chain links TRBV29-1 with TRBJ2-3; the D gene is possibly TRBD1 (5 bases). Germline CDR1 is SQVTM and CDR2 is ANQGSEA. This CDR3 is 14 amino acids long. Trimming shortened V by 3 bases and J by 0 bases, and 10 bases separated the two germline ends. CDR3 in amino acids: CSVEGRVSTDTQYF. The DNA of the CDR3 is TGCAGCGTTGAGGGCAGGGTGAGCACAGATACGCAGTATTTT.

The rearrangement uses TRBV15 and TRBJ1-4; D uncertain. Looked up from germline, CDR1 is LNHNV and CDR2 is YYDKDF (reference sequence). This CDR3 contains 16 residues. The germline V and J ends were trimmed by 5 bases and 5 bases, with 18 bases remaining between them. As DNA, the CDR3 is TGTGCCACCAGCCCTTATCCAGGCCAGCCGAATGAAAAACTGTTTTTT. Protein product: CATSPYPGQPNEKLFF.

This chain connects TRBV18 to TRBJ1-5, with D unresolved. The CDR3 spans 13 residues. The germline V gene has CDR1 KGHSH and CDR2 LQKENI. V dropped 6 bases and J dropped 4 bases, with 10 bases sitting between them. The CDR3 DNA reads TGTGCCAGCTCCCCGGGTTGGAATCAGCCCCAGCATTTT. Translation gives CASSPGWNQPQHF. The full variable domain, in which reference TRBV18 and TRBJ1-5 provide the parts outside the CDR3, is NAGVMQNPRHLVRRRGQEARLRCSPMKGHSHVYWYRQLPEEGLKFMVYLQKENIIDESGMPKERFSAEFPKEGPSILRIQQVVRGDSAAYFCASSPGWNQPQHFGDGTRLSIL.

The chain uses TRBV5-1 and TRBJ2-2; a possible D gene is TRBD1 (5 bases). The CDR3 extends over 14 amino acids. CDR1 SGHRS and CDR2 YFSETQ come from the germline V gene. V lost 1 base and J lost 3, with 7 bases in between. CDR3 nucleotides: TGCGCCAGCAGCTTGACGACAGACACCGGGGAGCTGTTTTTT. Translation gives CASSLTTDTGELFF. The full variable domain, its missing parts supplied by reference TRBV5-1 and TRBJ2-2, is KAGVTQTPRYLIKTRGQQVTLSCSPISGHRSVSWYQQTPGQGLQFLFEYFSETQRNKGNFPGRFSGRQFSNSRSEMNVSTLELGDSALYLCASSLTTDTGELFFGEGSRLTVL.

The chain employs TRBV4-2 and TRBJ1-5; D might be TRBD1 (5 bases). Looked up from germline, CDR1 is LGHNA and CDR2 is YNFKEQ. The CDR3 is 14 amino acids. V dropped 0 bases and J dropped 6 bases, with 9 bases sitting between them. DNA for the CDR3: TGTGCCAGCAGCCAAGATCGGGGGGTTCAGCCCCAGCATTTT. It encodes CASSQDRGVQPQHF.

The rearrangement links TRBV5-1 to TRBJ1-2, with D perhaps matching TRBD1 (6 bases). The ends were cut back, 0 bases at V and 8 bases at J, with 11 bases in the middle. The germline gives CDR1 SGHRS, CDR2 YFSETQ. This CDR3 contains 13 residues. CDR3 sequence: CASSLEAGEGYTF. DNA for the CDR3: TGCGCCAGCAGCTTGGAGGCAGGGGAAGGCTACACCTTC.